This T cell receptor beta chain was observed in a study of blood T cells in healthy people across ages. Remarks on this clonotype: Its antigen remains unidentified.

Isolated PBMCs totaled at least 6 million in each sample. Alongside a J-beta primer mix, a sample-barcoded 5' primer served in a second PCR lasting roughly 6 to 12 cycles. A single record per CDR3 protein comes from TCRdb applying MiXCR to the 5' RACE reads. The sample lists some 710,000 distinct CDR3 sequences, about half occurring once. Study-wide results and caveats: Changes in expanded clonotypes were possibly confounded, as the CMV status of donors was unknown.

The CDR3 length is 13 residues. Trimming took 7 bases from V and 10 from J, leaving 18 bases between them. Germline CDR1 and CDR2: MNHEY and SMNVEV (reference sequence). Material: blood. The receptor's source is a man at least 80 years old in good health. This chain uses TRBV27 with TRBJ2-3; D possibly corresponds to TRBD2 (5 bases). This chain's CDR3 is CASIGSGSGAQYF. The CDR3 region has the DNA TGTGCCAGCATAGGGAGTGGTAGTGGTGCGCAGTATTTT.